The source of this T cell receptor beta chain is a study of T cells in women clearing cervical HPV infection. The CDR3 is made up of 15 amino acids. CDR1 is SGHTA and CDR2 is FQGTGA in the germline V gene. V shed 2 bases and J 0 bases; nucleotides not matched to a gene: 2. TCRdb's table, derived via immunoSEQ multiplex PCR, lists solely in-frame clones and lacks some. This specimen shows roughly 19,000 clones; the ten leading clones hold more than 6%. With regard to this clone: The read halts 3 residues ahead of the CDR3 end, with the missing end drawn from the germline J gene. The same CDR3 can be traced to other DNA sequences in this sample.

The source of this sequence is a woman between 18 and 70 years old with a cervical HPV16 infection that either progressed to CIN3+ or cleared (not recorded which). The chain uses TRBV7-3 and TRBJ2-3, with 7 bases identical to TRBD2. Material: blood buffy coat. The covered CDR3 bases are TGTGCCAGCAGCTTAGGGAGGGGCAGCACAGATACG. Amino acids: CASSLGRGSTDT. The CDR3 in its entirety is CASSLGRGSTDTQYF.